One and the same sample provided the 24 T cell receptor beta chains below, sequenced in a study of human T cells and chemical hapten exposure (TCRdb year 2021). The protocol used for the library was 5' RACE. TCRdb lists the instrument as Illumina MiSeq. TCRdb reanalyzed the raw reads on its own, using fastp at Q25 for trimming and MiXCR for clone calling, and kept in-frame beta chains. Entries that share a CDR3 protein sequence are merged under the most common genes and DNA. Here the sample has 95,000 to 120,000 distinct CDR3 sequences; more than 15% occur a single time. The ten most abundant clones make up 2.8% of the sample. Unfractionated whole blood was collected in Tempus Blood RNA tubes, and total RNA was extracted from that blood. The origin of the receptors is a human donor in good health.

The V gene is TRBV5-1, the J gene TRBJ1-2; TRBD1 is a possible D gene (6 bases). The germline gives CDR1 SGHRS, CDR2 YFSETQ. Trimming shortened V by 4 bases and J by 5 bases, and 12 bases separated the two germline ends. The CDR3 sequence is 13 residues long. In DNA, the CDR3 is TGCGCCAGCAGCCAGACAGGATTGTATGGCTACACCTTC. Its protein is CASSQTGLYGYTF.

This clonotype was detected only a few times. The chain joins TRBV24-1 to TRBJ2-1; TRBD1 might be the D (6 bases). Germline V CDR1 and CDR2: KGHDR, SFDVKD. Trimming took off 0 bases at V and 8 bases at J, with 13 bases between the two ends. This CDR3 has 15 residues. Here the CDR3 DNA reads TGTGCCACCAGTGATTTGGGGACAACAGCAGATGAGCAGTTCTTC. It yields the protein CATSDLGTTADEQFF.

CDR3 DNA: TGCGCCAGCAGCTCAGCCACAGATACGCAGTATTTT. It codes for CASSSATDTQYF. This chain links TRBV5-1 with TRBJ2-3, with D uncertain. V was cut by 3 bases and J by 2 bases, with 4 bases left in between. Germline V gene sequence: CDR1 SGHRS, CDR2 YFSETQ. The CDR3 runs to 12 residues.

This chain links TRBV19 with TRBJ1-5; possible D gene TRBD1, 6 bases. Germline loops: CDR1 LNHDA, CDR2 SQIVND (reference sequence). This CDR3 is built from 16 residues. Between the trimmed V and J ends, which lost 5 bases and 1 base, there was a span of 15 bases. CDR3 DNA: TGTGCCAGTAGTCCAGAACAGGGACGAAGCAATCAGCCCCAGCATTTT. Translating gives CASSPEQGRSNQPQHF. Supplemented by reference TRBV19 and TRBJ1-5, the full variable domain reads DGGITQSPKYLFRKEGQNVTLSCEQNLNHDAMYWYRQDPGQGLRLIYYSQIVNDFQKGDIAEGYSVSREKKESFPLTVTSAQKNPTAFYLCASSPEQGRSNQPQHFGDGTRLSIL.

The V gene is TRBV19, the J gene TRBJ1-6; D ambiguous. Per germline, CDR1 LNHDA and CDR2 SQIVND (reference sequence). The CDR3 is 14 amino acids. V lost 6 bases, J lost 11 bases, and 17 bases lay in between. For the CDR3, the DNA is TGTGCCAGTAGCCCAGGAAGTGATTGGGCACCCCTCCACTTT. Translating it yields CASSPGSDWAPLHF.

This clonotype turned up a few times. The chain recombines TRBV5-6 with TRBJ1-4; 8 bases map to TRBD1. The CDR3 spans 15 residues. Trimming at V came to 3 bases and at J to 7 bases, leaving 8 bases not matched to a gene. CDR1 SGHDT and CDR2 YYEEEE come from the germline V gene. Written as DNA, the CDR3 is TGTGCCAGCAGCTCACAGACAGGGGTGAGTGAAAAACTGTTTTTT. Translating it yields CASSSQTGVSEKLFF.

J is TRBJ1-1 and V is TRBV12-3 or TRBV12-4; no firm D call. The CDR3 has 14 residues. V lost 5 bases, J lost 3 bases, and 13 bases lay in between. Here the CDR3 DNA reads TGTGCCAGCAGTCGTGCAGGTTCGGACACTGAAGCTTTCTTT. Its protein is CASSRAGSDTEAFF.

The J gene is TRBJ2-6, the V gene TRBV7-9; D call uncertain. Germline-derived CDR1 and CDR2 are SEHNR and FQNEAQ (reference sequence). The CDR3 totals 15 residues. With 1 base removed from V and 2 bases from J, the gap between germline ends came to 6 bases. The CDR3 spells CASSLEGAGANVLTF. The DNA of the CDR3 is TGTGCCAGCAGCTTAGAGGGCGCTGGGGCCAACGTCCTGACTTTC.

The chain recombines TRBV13 with TRBJ2-4; D ambiguous. The length of the CDR3 is 14 residues. V was shortened by 0 bases and J by 7 bases, with 10 bases between the two germline ends. In germline, CDR1 is PRHDT, CDR2 FYEKMQ (reference sequence). This CDR3 is CASSLGQLENIQYF. CDR3 in DNA: TGTGCCAGCAGCTTAGGACAGTTGGAGAACATTCAGTACTTC.

This chain uses TRBV12-3 or TRBV12-4 with TRBJ1-2, with D possibly being TRBD1 (5 bases). Trimming removed 2 bases at V and 0 bases at J, with 13 bases between. This CDR3 has 16 amino acids. The CDR3 sequence: CASSLLGQGANYGYTF. As DNA, the CDR3 is TGTGCCAGCAGTTTACTTGGGCAGGGAGCTAACTATGGCTACACCTTC.

This clonotype was recorded a few times. V usage is TRBV6-5 and J usage is TRBJ2-7; D possibly uses TRBD1 or TRBD2 (6 bases each). The CDR3 runs to 15 residues. Germline V gene data show CDR1 as MNHEY and CDR2 as SVGAGI. V lost 0 bases, J lost 3 bases, and 12 bases lay in between. As DNA, the CDR3 is TGTGCCAGCAGTTACTCGCGGGACACCCGCTACGAGCAGTACTTC. It is translated as CASSYSRDTRYEQYF.

The table lists this clonotype with a few counts. This rearrangement joins TRBV7-8 to TRBJ2-3; TRBD2 matches at 8 bases. V shed 1 base and J 0 bases; nucleotides not matched to a gene: 3. The CDR3 totals 16 residues. CDR1 is SGHVS, CDR2 FQNEAQ, per germline. CDR3 DNA sequence: TGTGCCAGCAGCTTAGGGGCTAGCGGGAGCACAGATACGCAGTATTTT. As protein: CASSLGASGSTDTQYF.

The chain couples TRBV4-1 to TRBJ2-1; no reliable D call. Germline V gene sequence: CDR1 MGHRA, CDR2 YSYEKL. V lost 1 base and J 7 bases, leaving 20 bases between the germline ends. CDR3 length: 17 amino acids. CDR3 residues: CASSQAWKASSRNEQFF. The CDR3 DNA reads TGCGCCAGCAGCCAAGCCTGGAAAGCATCGTCCCGGAATGAGCAGTTCTTC.

The V gene is TRBV9, the J gene TRBJ2-3, with TRBD2 matching over 12 bases. The CDR3 is made up of 16 amino acids. The V segment lost 5 bases and the J segment 5 bases; nucleotides outside the gene matches: 9. Germline values: CDR1 SGDLS, CDR2 YYNGEE. The CDR3 DNA reads TGTGCCAGCAGTGCCACCCCTAGCGGGGGGGGAGATACGCAGTATTTT. The encoded protein is CASSATPSGGGDTQYF.

V is TRBV29-1 and J is TRBJ1-2; a possible D gene is TRBD1 (6 bases). The germline V gene encodes CDR1 SQVTM and CDR2 ANQGSEA. The ends were cut back, 4 bases at V and 4 bases at J, with 13 bases in the middle. The CDR3 length is 13 residues. The CDR3 loop is CSVANLQGYGYTF. CDR3 in DNA: TGCAGCGTTGCCAATTTACAGGGCTATGGCTACACCTTC.

The rearrangement joins TRBV21-1 to TRBJ2-4; the table calls TRBD1, which could not be checked here. TRBV21-1 is an annotated pseudogene. The CDR3 runs 18 residues. The DNA for the CDR3 is TGTGCCAGCAACAGTGCCGGGGACAGTCTTATAGCCAAAAACATTCAGTACTTC. It yields the protein CASNSAGDSLIAKNIQYF.

Only a few counts were recorded for this clonotype. The genes are TRBV5-4 and TRBJ1-5; no reliable D call. The V end lost 4 bases, the J end lost 9 bases, and 11 bases lay between the germline ends. From germline, CDR1 is SGHNT and CDR2 YYREEE (reference sequence). This CDR3 comprises 12 residues. The CDR3 DNA follows: TGTGCCAGCAGCCCTGGGTCGGGGCCCCAGCATTTT. Its translation: CASSPGSGPQHF. Full variable domain (rest looked up from reference TRBV5-4 and TRBJ1-5): ETGVTQSPTHLIKTRGQQVTLRCSSQSGHNTVSWYQQALGQGPQFIFQYYREEENGRGNFPPRFSGLQFPNYSSELNVNALELDDSALYLCASSPGSGPQHFGDGTRLSIL.

This chain links TRBV3-1 with TRBJ2-1, with D possibly being TRBD2 (5 bases). Germline CDR1 LGHDT, CDR2 YNNKEL (reference sequence). The CDR3 has 15 amino acids. Trimming pared 1 base from V and 3 bases from J, leaving 10 bases between. The CDR3 coding sequence is TGTGCCAGCAGCCAAGTTGGAGGCCTCTACAATGAGCAGTTCTTC. It specifies CASSQVGGLYNEQFF.

The V call is TRBV5-1, the J call TRBJ2-5; maybe TRBD2 (6 bases). The CDR3 length is 16 residues. Per the germline V gene, CDR1 is SGHRS and CDR2 is YFSETQ. Trimming took off 0 bases at V and 4 bases at J, with 16 bases between the two ends. The CDR3 bases are TGCGCCAGCAGCTTGGAGCCAAGGAGGGCCCCAGAGACCCAGTACTTC. Translating it yields CASSLEPRRAPETQYF.

This chain connects TRBV29-1 to TRBJ1-1; 8 nucleotides line up with TRBD1. The CDR3 consists of 16 residues. Germline CDR1 is SQVTM and CDR2 is ANQGSEA. J lost 3 bases, V lost 6 bases, and 15 bases had no gene match. CDR3 in DNA: TGCAGCGTAAAACACCGACAGGGGAGGAGTTACACTGAAGCTTTCTTT. Protein: CSVKHRQGRSYTEAFF.

The CDR3 sequence is CASSLDSTSGRAHEQYF. The CDR3 bases are TGTGCCAGCAGCTTAGATTCGACTAGCGGGAGGGCCCACGAGCAGTACTTC. The chain carries TRBV7-8 and TRBJ2-7; 14 bases map to TRBD2. Looked up from germline, CDR1 is SGHVS and CDR2 is FQNEAQ. Trimming at V came to 1 base and at J to 5 bases, leaving 7 bases not matched to a gene. This CDR3 is built from 17 residues.

The CDR3 DNA reads TGCAGTGCCGAAAGGGGAGCGGCAACCTACAATGAGCAGTTCTTC. It translates to CSAERGAATYNEQFF. The chain recombines TRBV20-1 with TRBJ2-1, with D possibly being TRBD1 or TRBD2 (5 bases each). Germline V gene lookup returns CDR1 DFQATT and CDR2 SNEGSKA (reference sequence). This CDR3 region has 15 residues. V lost 6 bases and J 2 bases, leaving 17 bases between the germline ends.

The chain combines TRBV10-1 with TRBJ2-1; D is uncertain. The V gene lost 0 bases and the J gene lost 7 bases, with 13 bases spanning the gap. This CDR3 has 15 residues. Germline CDR1 and CDR2: WNHNN and SYGVQD (reference sequence). CDR3 protein: CASSESMVAGNEQFF. In nucleotides, the CDR3 is TGCGCCAGCAGTGAGTCGATGGTTGCAGGAAATGAGCAGTTCTTC.

The chain combines TRBV6-5 with TRBJ1-2; maybe TRBD1 (5 bases). V was pared by 0 bases and J by 2 bases, with 13 bases between. This CDR3 region has 16 residues. CDR1 and CDR2 from the germline V gene are MNHEY and SVGAGI. CDR3 nucleotides: TGTGCCAGCAGTTACTCGAGGGGAGAACGAAACTATGGCTACACCTTC. It is translated as CASSYSRGERNYGYTF.